The present entry profiles one T cell receptor (beta chain) with its context. The antigen is not known. This sample is drawn from a study of OX40 agonist ivuxolimab in advanced cancers. Study-wide background: The group had a mean age of approximately 60 years, ranged from 23 to 79, and was 82.7% male.

Study-wide points: At 0.1 to 3.0 mg/kg and by week 6, CD4+ and CD8+ T cells in the blood had expanded clonally. Determination of antigen specificity was not performed for the expanded peripheral T cells.

Here immunoSEQ multiplex PCR was the method, and the copy in TCRdb shows in-frame clones only, minus some. In the table there are fewer than 70,000 clones, less than 85% of which are singletons. The germline gives CDR1 SGHDT, CDR2 YYEEEE. This CDR3 has 13 residues. Trimming took off 1 base at V and 7 bases at J, with 8 bases between the two ends. The sequences come from CD4+ or CD8+ T cells sorted from blood, collected in a trial of the OX40 agonist ivuxolimab. This sequence originates from an adult with an advanced solid tumor such as melanoma, head and neck, liver or kidney cancer. The V gene is TRBV5-6, the J gene TRBJ2-2; D is unclear. The chain's CDR3 is CASSLWGVGELFF. The CDR3 region has the DNA TGTGCCAGCAGCTTGTGGGGTGTCGGGGAGCTGTTTTTT.